The 26 T cell receptor beta chains reported below all come from one sample, sequenced in a study of blood T cells in healthy people across ages. Primed by a sample-barcoded 5' primer and a J-beta primer mix, a second PCR proceeded for about 6 to 11 cycles. MiXCR was run by TCRdb on the 5' RACE reads, yielding one entry per CDR3 protein. The data hold 800,000 to 950,000 distinct CDR3 sequences, with approximately 32% observed a single time. These data also formed part of another study, on T cells of mothers and their children.

Sequenced sample: blood. These TCRs come from a woman aged 40 to 50 in good health.

V gene TRBV27 combines with J gene TRBJ2-7; 10 positions agree with TRBD2. The germline gives CDR1 MNHEY, CDR2 SMNVEV (reference sequence). The CDR3 spans 16 residues. J gave up 0 bases and V 5 bases, and 7 bases lay outside the gene matches. This CDR3 is CASSLDGLAASYEQYF. CDR3 sequence (DNA): TGTGCCAGCAGTCTCGACGGACTAGCGGCCTCCTACGAGCAGTACTTC.

This clonotype was seen more than once but under ten times. The chain joins TRBV29-1 to TRBJ2-1; TRBD2 agrees at 7 bases. V lost 3 bases and J lost 4; bases outside the gene matches: 3. Germline lookup yields CDR1 SQVTM and CDR2 ANQGSEA. The CDR3 contains 13 residues. CDR3 DNA: TGCAGCGTTGATGGGGGGGGTTACAATGAGCAGTTCTTC. Amino acid sequence: CSVDGGGYNEQFF.

This clonotype was detected many times. The chain recombines TRBV7-9 with TRBJ2-2, with D possibly TRBD1 on 6 matching bases. The germline V gene encodes CDR1 SEHNR and CDR2 FQNEAQ (reference sequence). The CDR3 length is 16 residues. Trimming removed 5 bases at V and 3 bases at J, with 16 bases between. CDR3 residues: CASSQGMGFYTGELFF. The CDR3 DNA is TGTGCCAGCAGCCAGGGGATGGGTTTTTACACCGGGGAGCTGTTTTTT.

The chain couples TRBV5-4 to TRBJ2-1; 9 nucleotides align to TRBD1. Per germline, CDR1 SGHNT and CDR2 YYREEE (reference sequence). The ends lost 4 bases at V and 6 bases at J; junction bases unmatched: 8. The CDR3 runs to 15 residues. This CDR3 reads CASSPGTGLGNEQFF. CDR3 sequence (DNA): TGTGCCAGCAGCCCAGGGACAGGGCTTGGCAATGAGCAGTTCTTC.

V gene TRBV12-3 or TRBV12-4 combines with J gene TRBJ2-3; D unresolved. The CDR3 runs to 16 residues. Deletions cut 1 base from V and 3 bases from J, with 14 bases between. CDR3 residues: CASSLVVGEQTDTQYF. The CDR3 DNA is TGTGCCAGCAGTTTAGTCGTTGGAGAGCAAACAGATACGCAGTATTTT.

The table lists this clonotype with a count of one. The V call is TRBV7-9, the J call TRBJ2-1; D not certain. V was trimmed by 5 bases and J by 2 bases, leaving 10 bases between them. Per the germline V gene, CDR1 is SEHNR and CDR2 is FQNEAQ (reference sequence). The CDR3 runs to 14 residues. The CDR3 DNA follows: TGTGCCAGCAGCCTCTCGACAACCTACAATGAGCAGTTCTTC. It translates to CASSLSTTYNEQFF.

The chain recombines TRBV14 with TRBJ1-2, with TRBD1 identical over 7 bases. The V gene end was trimmed by 4 bases and the J gene end by 6 bases; junction bases not matched to a gene: 11. From germline, CDR1 is SGHDN and CDR2 FVKESK. The CDR3 has 15 amino acids. CDR3 sequence: CASSPHLQGNHGYTF. The CDR3 nucleotides are TGTGCCAGCAGCCCACATCTACAGGGGAACCATGGCTACACCTTC.

Concerning this clonotype: Just one base apart from a much larger clone, this may be a read error. In DNA, the CDR3 is TGCAGTACCAGCGATAAAACAGAGGGTGAGCAGTTCTTC. As protein: CSTSDKTEGEQFF. V gene TRBV20-1 combines with J gene TRBJ2-1; D perhaps matches TRBD2 (5 bases). Germline loops: CDR1 DFQATT, CDR2 SNEGSKA (reference sequence). This CDR3 comprises 13 residues. V lost 8 bases and J 9 bases, leaving 20 bases between the germline ends.

This clonotype appeared a few times. V is TRBV29-1 and J is TRBJ2-5; D tentatively fits TRBD1 or TRBD2 (6 bases each). The CDR3 runs to 13 residues. The V end lost 4 bases, the J end lost 10 bases, and 19 bases lay between the germline ends. Germline loops: CDR1 SQVTM, CDR2 ANQGSEA. CDR3 protein: CSVGGGRVINQYF. The CDR3 nucleotides are TGCAGCGTTGGTGGGGGGCGTGTAATTAACCAGTACTTC.

Comments on this clonotype: Just one base apart from a much larger clone, this may be a read error. The chain joins TRBV5-1 to TRBJ2-5, with D perhaps TRBD2 (5 bases). Per germline, CDR1 SGHRS and CDR2 YFSETQ. The CDR3 has 15 residues. The chain's CDR3 is CANSLDPERRETQYF. In nucleotides, the CDR3 is TGCGCCAACAGCTTGGACCCGGAAAGGAGGGAGACCCAGTACTTC.

In its sample, this clonotype was seen a few times. The chain carries TRBV6-2 or TRBV6-3 and TRBJ2-1, with 7 nucleotides matching TRBD2. The CDR3 loop spans 15 amino acids. V gave up 7 bases and J gave up 0 bases; unmatched junction bases: 6. The V gene's germline CDR1 is MNHEY and CDR2 SVGEGT. The CDR3 DNA is TGTGCCAGCATCGGGGGAGGGAGCTCCTACAATGAGCAGTTCTTC. The encoded protein is CASIGGGSSYNEQFF.

The rearrangement uses TRBV18 and TRBJ1-4, with D maybe TRBD1 (5 bases). Deletions cut 3 bases from V and 8 bases from J, with 13 bases between. Germline V gene data show CDR1 as KGHSH and CDR2 as LQKENI. The CDR3 sequence is 14 residues long. Here the CDR3 DNA reads TGTGCCAGCTCACCGGGACTTGGGGCGGAAAAACTGTTTTTT. Translation: CASSPGLGAEKLFF.

In this sample, this clonotype turned up a few times. J is TRBJ1-2 and V is TRBV28; a weak D match, TRBD1 (5 bases). The V gene lost 7 bases and the J gene lost 8 bases, with 20 bases spanning the gap. The CDR3 consists of 14 residues. Germline CDR1 reads MDHEN; CDR2 reads SYDVKM. The CDR3 region has the DNA TGTGCCAGCACCTATCCCCCGCAGGGAGGGGGCTACACCTTC. It is translated as CASTYPPQGGGYTF.

The chain uses TRBV14 and TRBJ2-4; tentatively, D is TRBD1 (6 bases). The CDR3 runs 17 residues. Trimming took 4 bases from V and 13 from J, leaving 29 bases between them. Germline CDR1 reads SGHDN; CDR2 reads FVKESK. The chain's CDR3 is CASSRLPRERGYNEQYF. In nucleotides, the CDR3 is TGTGCCAGCAGCCGACTGCCCAGGGAGAGGGGGTACAATGAGCAGTACTTC.

This clonotype was observed many times. V is TRBV20-1 and J is TRBJ2-5, with 8 nucleotides matching TRBD2. V lost 4 bases to trimming and J lost 2 bases; unmatched junction nucleotides: 3. The CDR3 is made up of 13 amino acids. CDR1 and CDR2 (germline): DFQATT, SNEGSKA (reference sequence). In DNA, the CDR3 is TGCAGTGCTAAGGGCGGGGGGCAAGAGACCCAGTACTTC. This gives the protein CSAKGGGQETQYF.

A few counts support this clonotype. The J gene is TRBJ2-3, the V gene TRBV3-1; 7 nucleotides match TRBD2. The CDR3 runs 15 residues. Germline loops: CDR1 LGHDT, CDR2 YNNKEL (reference sequence). V trimming: 5 bases; J trimming: 2 bases; junction bases outside the gene matches: 7. CDR3 bases: TGTGCCAGCAGCTCCCGGGACTACCCCACAGATACGCAGTATTTT. It encodes CASSSRDYPTDTQYF.

The table lists this clonotype with many counts. The chain combines TRBV20-1 with TRBJ2-3; 7 bases fit TRBD2. This CDR3 contains 16 residues. The germline gives CDR1 DFQATT, CDR2 SNEGSKA (reference sequence). Trimming took 0 bases from V and 3 from J; bases not matched to a gene: 9. This chain's CDR3 is CSARDPASGRTDTQYF. The DNA for the CDR3 is TGCAGTGCTAGAGATCCGGCTAGCGGCCGGACAGATACGCAGTATTTT.

This clonotype occurred a few times. At one end, the junction sequence differs from germline, possibly due to a read error. The chain couples TRBV9 to TRBJ2-1; 9 bases are shared with TRBD2. Germline V gives CDR1 SGDLS, CDR2 YYNGEE. The CDR3 totals 14 residues. CDR3 sequence reads: CACSTGTSPNEQFF. In nucleotides, the CDR3 is TGTGCCTGCAGCACCGGGACTAGCCCCAATGAGCAGTTCTTC.

On this clonotype: It may be a read error: a sequence one base away is much more abundant. The chain uses TRBV29-1 and TRBJ2-7, with D perhaps matching TRBD2 (5 bases). The V end lost 4 bases, the J end lost 6 bases, and 7 bases lay between the germline ends. CDR1 and CDR2 (germline): SQVTM, ANQGSEA. The CDR3 spans 10 residues. CDR3 in amino acids: CSVAEVEQYF. CDR3 nucleotides: TGCAGCGTTGCGGAGGTCGAGCAGTACTTC.

This clonotype was counted a few times. The V call is TRBV18, the J call TRBJ1-5; a possible D gene is TRBD1 (5 bases). Deletions cut 0 bases from V and 3 bases from J, with 12 bases between. Germline loops: CDR1 KGHSH, CDR2 LQKENI. The CDR3 is 16 amino acids. CDR3 region: CASSPPARAPNQPQHF. The CDR3 DNA sequence: TGTGCCAGCTCACCACCCGCCAGGGCGCCCAATCAGCCCCAGCATTTT.

V and J are TRBV27 and TRBJ2-5, with D unclear. CDR1 is MNHEY and CDR2 is SMNVEV in the germline V gene (reference sequence). The V end was cut by 2 bases, the J end by 2 bases, with 9 bases between. CDR3 length: 14 amino acids. The CDR3 loop reads CASSLRSAQETQYF. In DNA form, the CDR3 reads TGTGCCAGCAGTTTAAGGTCTGCGCAAGAGACCCAGTACTTC.

DNA of the CDR3: TGTGCCAGCAGCTTATTGGGGGTTCGGTCCACTGAAGCTTTCTTT. Protein product: CASSLLGVRSTEAFF. This chain joins TRBV7-3 and TRBJ1-1, with TRBD1 as a possible D gene (5 bases). The V gene's germline CDR1 is SGHTA and CDR2 FQGTGA. This CDR3 contains 15 residues. Trimming took off 2 bases at V and 4 bases at J, with 14 bases between the two ends.

This clonotype was counted ten times or more. The gene calls are TRBV6-2 or TRBV6-3 and TRBJ2-7, with TRBD1 matching 10 bases. The germline gives CDR1 MNHEY, CDR2 SVGEGT. The CDR3 runs to 17 residues. Trimming removed 5 bases from V and 0 bases from J; junction bases left unmatched: 10. The CDR3 nucleotides read TGTGCCAGCAGTAGGGACAGGGGCACTTTTTTCTCCTACGAGCAGTACTTC. Its translation is CASSRDRGTFFSYEQYF.

This sequence joins TRBV29-1 and TRBJ2-1; no reliable D call. Gene TRBJ2-7 matches the end of the DNA better, so the J call may be wrong. Germline CDR1 is SQVTM and CDR2 is ANQGSEA. This CDR3 is built from 13 residues. Written as DNA, the CDR3 is TGCAGCGTTGGTAGAGGTACCTACAATGAGCAGTACTTC. Its protein product is CSVGRGTYNEQYF.

This clonotype was detected only a few times. V gene TRBV12-3 or TRBV12-4 combines with J gene TRBJ2-1; the D is unclear. CDR3 length equals 12 residues. The V gene lost 2 bases and the J gene lost 10 bases, with 9 bases spanning the gap. The CDR3 region is CASSLNSYEQFF. The CDR3 region has the DNA TGTGCCAGCAGTTTAAACTCCTACGAGCAGTTCTTC.

The table lists this clonotype with many counts. V usage is TRBV9 and J usage is TRBJ2-1; D perhaps matches TRBD2 (6 bases). The CDR3 is 18 residues long. Trimming took off 0 bases at V and 0 bases at J, with 16 bases between the two ends. Germline CDR1 is SGDLS and CDR2 is YYNGEE. The CDR3 loop reads CASSVAGGGTSSYNEQFF. CDR3 DNA sequence: TGTGCCAGCAGCGTAGCGGGTGGGGGGACCAGCTCCTACAATGAGCAGTTCTTC.